Listed below are T cell receptor beta chains from one sample, sequenced in a study of T cells in localized non-small cell lung cancer. Method: immunoSEQ multiplex PCR; TCRdb's copy keeps in-frame clones and lacks some. Among around 25,000 clones listed, roughly nine tenths were seen once. The sample was peripheral blood, taken before any cancer treatment. Source of these receptors: a man between 40 and 75 years old with stage III squamous cell lung carcinoma. The CDR3 runs from the conserved cysteine through the conserved F or W. The order of the fields is J gene, V gene, clone size, D gene, CDR3 DNA, CDR3 protein. The D gene is left open where the match is weak. Size is omitted from some rows. Given values are once, few, many or a class for expanded clones.

J: TRBJ2-1
V: TRBV14
size: NA
D: NA
DNA: TGTGCCAGCAGCCCATACTATAGCTTTGAGCAGTTCTTC
CDR3: CASSPYYSFEQFF

J: TRBJ2-5
V: TRBV6-1
size: NA
D: NA
DNA: TGTGCCAGCAGTACGGGGCTGCAAGAGACCCAGTACTTC
CDR3: CASSTGLQETQYF

J: TRBJ2-7
V: TRBV28
size: NA
D: TRBD2
DNA: TGTGCCAGCAGACCCACTAGCGGCTTCTCCTACGAGCAGTACTTC
CDR3: CASRPTSGFSYEQYF

J: TRBJ1-6
V: TRBV6-5
size: NA
D: NA
DNA: TGTGCCAGCAGTTACAACGGGGGTAATTCACCCCTCCACTTT
CDR3: CASSYNGGNSPLHF

J: TRBJ1-2
V: TRBV7-2
size: NA
D: NA
DNA: TGTGCCAGCAGCTTAGCAGAGGGGTCGGGCTACACCTTC
CDR3: CASSLAEGSGYTF

J: TRBJ2-1
V: TRBV5-1
size: NA
D: TRBD2
DNA: TGCGCCAGCAGCCGGAGACTAGCGGGAGATGAGCAGTTCTTC
CDR3: CASSRRLAGDEQFF

J: TRBJ2-5
V: TRBV28
size: NA
D: NA
DNA: TGTGCCAGCAGTTTCAAGGTGGAGACCCAGTACTTC
CDR3: CASSFKVETQYF

J: TRBJ2-3
V: TRBV7-8
size: NA
D: TRBD2
DNA: TGTGCCAGCAGCTTCTTAGCGGGGGCGGGGGATACGCAGTATTTT
CDR3: CASSFLAGAGDTQYF

J: TRBJ2-1
V: TRBV9
size: NA
D: TRBD2
DNA: TGTGCCAGCAGCGTAGCGTTAGCGGGGCACAATGAGCAGTTCTTC
CDR3: CASSVALAGHNEQFF

J: TRBJ2-1
V: TRBV28
size: NA
D: NA
DNA: TGTGCCAGCAGTTTATGGGGTAACGACAGGAACAATGAGCAGTTCTTC
CDR3: CASSLWGNDRNNEQFF

J: TRBJ1-2
V: TRBV19
size: NA
D: TRBD1
DNA: TGTGCCAGTAGTATAGGGGACAGGCAGCCGTGGGGCTACACCTTC
CDR3: CASSIGDRQPWGYTF

J: TRBJ2-1
V: TRBV5-8
size: NA
D: TRBD2
DNA: TGTGCCAGCAGCTTTTTGGGACTAGCGTCGGACAATGAGCAGTTCTTC
CDR3: CASSFLGLASDNEQFF

J: TRBJ2-7
V: TRBV5-4
size: NA
D: NA
DNA: TGTGCCAGCAGCTTGGGTGGGCTCCCTACCTACGAGCAGTACTTC
CDR3: CASSLGGLPTYEQYF

J: TRBJ2-1
V: TRBV27
size: NA
D: TRBD2
DNA: TGTGCCAGCAGTTCGGGACTAGCCCTCTATGAGCAGTTCTTC
CDR3: CASSSGLALYEQFF

J: TRBJ2-7
V: TRBV7-3
size: NA
D: TRBD1
DNA: TGTGCCAGCAGCTTAGTAGCCGCAGGGGGCGAGCAGTACTTC
CDR3: CASSLVAAGGEQYF

J: TRBJ2-5
V: TRBV11-2
size: NA
D: NA
DNA: TGTGCCAGCAGCTTAGATAGGACCCAGTACTTC
CDR3: CASSLDRTQYF

J: TRBJ2-7
V: TRBV5-1
size: NA
D: TRBD1
DNA: TGCGCCAGCAGCTTAGGGACAGGGGGCGACGAGCAGTACTTC
CDR3: CASSLGTGGDEQYF

J: TRBJ1-2
V: TRBV9
size: NA
D: NA
DNA: TGTGCCAGCAGCGTAGGACAGGTGAACTATGGCTACACCTTC
CDR3: CASSVGQVNYGYTF

J: TRBJ1-1
V: TRBV4-2
size: NA
D: NA
DNA: TGTGCCAGCAGCCAAGACTGGGAAGAAGCTTTCTTT
CDR3: CASSQDWEEAFF

J: TRBJ2-2
V: TRBV29-1
size: NA
D: TRBD1
DNA: TGCAGCGTTGGGACAGGGGGCTTTGACGGGGAGCTGTTTTTT
CDR3: CSVGTGGFDGELFF

J: TRBJ2-5
V: TRBV5-1
size: NA
D: TRBD1
DNA: TGCGCCAGCAGCTTCCATGGACAGGGGGAGACCCAGTACTTC
CDR3: CASSFHGQGETQYF

J: TRBJ1-3
V: TRBV28
size: few
D: NA
DNA: TGTGCCAGCAGTTCAGGCAGTTACTCTGGAAACACCATATATTTT
CDR3: CASSSGSYSGNTIYF

J: TRBJ1-5
V: TRBV7-9
size: NA
D: NA
DNA: TGTGCCAGCAGCTTAGATGGAAACAGGGCAAATCAGCCCCAGCATTTT
CDR3: CASSLDGNRANQPQHF

J: TRBJ2-7
V: TRBV5-1
size: NA
D: TRBD2
DNA: TGCGCCAGCAGCCTACTAGCGGGGGGATCCTACGAGCAGTACTTC
CDR3: CASSLLAGGSYEQYF

J: TRBJ1-4
V: TRBV4-2
size: NA
D: NA
DNA: TGTGCCAGCAGCCAAGATGCTATAGGGACAACTAATGAAAAACTGTTTTTT
CDR3: CASSQDAIGTTNEKLFF

J: TRBJ1-1
V: TRBV27
size: NA
D: TRBD1
DNA: TGTGCCAGCAGTTCCCCCACAGGGGGCTTTGCTGAAGCTTTCTTT
CDR3: CASSSPTGGFAEAFF

J: TRBJ1-2
V: TRBV10-2
size: NA
D: NA
DNA: TGCGCCAGCAGCCGGGTGGAAGGAGGCTACACCTTC
CDR3: CASSRVEGGYTF

J: TRBJ1-2
V: TRBV7-2
size: NA
D: TRBD1
DNA: TGTGCCAGCAGCTTAGCGCGGACGACAGGGGGCACTCGCTACACCTTC
CDR3: CASSLARTTGGTRYTF

J: TRBJ2-3
V: TRBV9
size: NA
D: NA
DNA: TGTGCCAGCAGCGTAGGGAGAAGGACCCCCACAGATACGCAGTATTTT
CDR3: CASSVGRRTPTDTQYF

J: TRBJ2-3
V: TRBV5-4
size: NA
D: NA
DNA: TGTGCCAGCAGCTTGCCTAACCCCACAGATACGCAGTATTTT
CDR3: CASSLPNPTDTQYF

J: TRBJ2-2
V: TRBV19
size: NA
D: NA
DNA: TGTGCCTCTTCCGGGAACACCGGGGAGCTGTTTTTT
CDR3: CASSGNTGELFF

J: TRBJ2-2
V: TRBV2
size: few
D: NA
DNA: TGTGCCAGCAGTCAGGGCCGGAGGGACACCGGGGAGCTGTTTTTT
CDR3: CASSQGRRDTGELFF

J: TRBJ2-2
V: TRBV19
size: NA
D: NA
DNA: TGTGCCAGTCGCGACTGGGCAGGGGAATTGTCGAACGCGAACACCGGGGAGCTGTTTTTT
CDR3: CASRDWAGELSNANTGELFF

J: TRBJ1-2
V: TRBV19
size: NA
D: TRBD1
DNA: TGTGCCAGTAGTAGGGACAGCCCTAACTATGGCTACACCTTC
CDR3: CASSRDSPNYGYTF

J: TRBJ1-3
V: TRBV4-2
size: once
D: NA
DNA: TGTGCCAGCAGCCAAGGAAGGCAGACAGTGGCTGGAAACACCATATATTTT
CDR3: CASSQGRQTVAGNTIYF

J: TRBJ2-1
V: TRBV11-1
size: NA
D: NA
DNA: TGTGCCAGCAGCGCCGACCGTGGATCTGAGCAGTTCTTC
CDR3: CASSADRGSEQFF

J: TRBJ2-3
V: TRBV11-3
size: NA
D: NA
DNA: TGTGCCAGCAGCTTAGGCGGCACAGATACGCAGTATTTT
CDR3: CASSLGGTDTQYF

J: TRBJ2-7
V: TRBV4-3
size: NA
D: TRBD2
DNA: TGCGCCAGCAGCCCAGGGCCTAGCGGGGGAGACGAGCAGTACTTC
CDR3: CASSPGPSGGDEQYF

J: TRBJ2-7
V: TRBV6-6
size: NA
D: TRBD2
DNA: TGTGCCAGCAACAAACTAGCGGGTAGGTCGGAGCAGTACTTC
CDR3: CASNKLAGRSEQYF

J: TRBJ2-1
V: TRBV4-3
size: NA
D: NA
DNA: TGCGCCAGCAGCCAAGATTTCGCTAGACACAATGAGCAGTTCTTC
CDR3: CASSQDFARHNEQFF

J: TRBJ1-2
V: TRBV19
size: NA
D: NA
DNA: TGTGCCAGTAGTATAAATAGGGAATATGGCTACACCTTC
CDR3: CASSINREYGYTF

J: TRBJ2-1
V: TRBV2
size: NA
D: NA
DNA: TGTGCCAGCAGTGAAGGGTACAATGAGCAGTTCTTC
CDR3: CASSEGYNEQFF

J: TRBJ1-3
V: TRBV7-8
size: NA
D: NA
DNA: TGTGCCAGCAGCTACGCAGCGCTCTCTGGAAACACCATATATTTT
CDR3: CASSYAALSGNTIYF

J: TRBJ2-7
V: TRBV19
size: NA
D: TRBD1
DNA: TGTGCCAGTAGTAAAGAGACAGGGGGCTTCGAGCAGTACTTC
CDR3: CASSKETGGFEQYF

J: TRBJ2-3
V: TRBV15
size: once
D: NA
DNA: TGTGCCACCAGTACGAGTCCGCTGGGCACAGATACGCAGTATTTT
CDR3: CATSTSPLGTDTQYF

J: TRBJ2-2
V: TRBV5-1
size: NA
D: NA
DNA: TGCGCCAGCAGCTTCCCGGGGGGCGGAGGCGGGGAGCTGTTTTTT
CDR3: CASSFPGGGGGELFF

J: TRBJ2-7
V: TRBV14
size: NA
D: TRBD1
DNA: TGTGCCAGCAGCCCGACAGGGTCCTACGAGCAGTACTTC
CDR3: CASSPTGSYEQYF

J: TRBJ2-7
V: TRBV5-1
size: NA
D: TRBD1
DNA: TGCGCCAGCAGAAACCTGGGACAGGGGGCGCAAGGCGAGCAGTACTTC
CDR3: CASRNLGQGAQGEQYF

J: TRBJ2-1
V: TRBV27
size: once
D: NA
DNA: TGTGCCAGCAGCCGGGGCGGGACAAACTACAATGAGCAGTTCTTC
CDR3: CASSRGGTNYNEQFF

J: TRBJ2-5
V: TRBV7-6
size: NA
D: NA
DNA: TGTGCCAGCAGCTTAGATGGACAAGAGACCCAGTACTTC
CDR3: CASSLDGQETQYF

J: TRBJ1-1
V: TRBV6-1
size: NA
D: NA
DNA: TGTGCCAGCAGTGAAAGGGTCCATACATTTGAAGCTTTCTTT
CDR3: CASSERVHTFEAFF

J: TRBJ2-2
V: TRBV30
size: once
D: TRBD1
DNA: TGTGCCTGGAACGCGGACAGGGGCCCACCATTCACCGGGGAGCTGTTTTTT
CDR3: CAWNADRGPPFTGELFF